The TCR beta chain described here comes from a study of spatial heterogeneity in lung cancer. Findings and caveats of the study: Counts for ubiquitous and regional expanded TCRs went along with ubiquitous and regional nonsynonymous mutations, respectively. Expanded intratumoral alpha and beta TCR counts tracked tumor mutation counts.

This clonotype was observed many times. Its antigen is currently unknown. TCRdb re-called the 5' RACE reads through MiXCR, storing one row per CDR3 protein. Of about 23,000 distinct CDR3 sequences listed, less than 5% are singletons. Specified time point: sample taken at primary tumor resection. Sequencing covered unsorted whole RNA taken from tumor, nontumor lung or frozen PBMC. The source of this sequence is a male donor with early-stage non-small cell lung cancer. This specimen consisted of lung tumor tissue, obtained at surgery.

CDR3: CASRKSGALVYGYTF. The CDR3 DNA reads as TGTGCCAGCAGGAAGTCGGGGGCGCTGGTATATGGCTACACCTTC. This rearrangement joins TRBV2 to TRBJ1-2; D might be TRBD1 (6 bases). Per the germline V gene, CDR1 is SNHLY and CDR2 is FYNNEI. Trimming stripped 6 bases from V and 5 bases from J, with 19 bases between. CDR3 length equals 15 residues.